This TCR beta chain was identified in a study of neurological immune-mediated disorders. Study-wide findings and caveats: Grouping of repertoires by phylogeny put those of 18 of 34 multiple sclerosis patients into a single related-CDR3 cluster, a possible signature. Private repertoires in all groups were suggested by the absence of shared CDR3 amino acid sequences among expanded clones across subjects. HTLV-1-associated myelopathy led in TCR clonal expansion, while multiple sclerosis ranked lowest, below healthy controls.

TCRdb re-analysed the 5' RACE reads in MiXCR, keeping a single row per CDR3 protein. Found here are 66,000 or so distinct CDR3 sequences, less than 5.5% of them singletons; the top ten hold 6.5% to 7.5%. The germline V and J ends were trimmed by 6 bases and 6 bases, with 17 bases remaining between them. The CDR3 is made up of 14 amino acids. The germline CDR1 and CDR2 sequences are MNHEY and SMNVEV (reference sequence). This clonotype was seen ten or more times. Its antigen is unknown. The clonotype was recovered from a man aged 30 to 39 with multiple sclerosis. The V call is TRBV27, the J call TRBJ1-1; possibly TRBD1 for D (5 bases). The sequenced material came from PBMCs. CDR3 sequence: CASSLTDTGPEAFF. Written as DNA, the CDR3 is TGTGCCAGCAGCCTGACGGACACTGGCCCTGAAGCTTTCTTT.